Listed below are T cell receptor beta chains from one sample, sequenced in a study of T cell responses to AZD1222 COVID-19 vaccine. The table came from immunoSEQ multiplex PCR; TCRdb's copy has only in-frame clones and leaves some out. The sample has around 100,000 clones, 80% to 85% seen once. Sequences were derived from peripheral blood, sampled on day 0 of AZD1222 vaccination. The receptors come from an adult in good health. Both conserved end residues are part of each CDR3. The D gene is left open where the match is weak. Size tells how often a clone was seen (once, few, many) or the class of an expanded clone, and some rows leave it out.

v_gene: TRBV5-1
d_gene: NA
j_gene: TRBJ2-7
abundance: NA
CDR3aa: CASSPGGQGYEQYF
CDR3nt: TGCGCCAGCAGCCCGGGTGGGCAGGGGTACGAGCAGTACTTC

v_gene: TRBV30
d_gene: NA
j_gene: TRBJ1-1
abundance: NA
CDR3aa: CAWSGQGNTEAFF
CDR3nt: TGTGCCTGGAGCGGGCAGGGAAACACTGAAGCTTTCTTT

v_gene: TRBV15
d_gene: TRBD1
j_gene: TRBJ1-2
abundance: NA
CDR3aa: CATSKGTGNYGYTF
CDR3nt: TGTGCCACCAGCAAAGGGACAGGGAACTATGGCTACACCTTC

v_gene: TRBV28
d_gene: NA
j_gene: TRBJ1-1
abundance: NA
CDR3aa: CASSKGSTEAFF
CDR3nt: TGTGCCAGCAGTAAGGGGAGCACTGAAGCTTTCTTT

v_gene: TRBV6-5
d_gene: NA
j_gene: TRBJ1-2
abundance: NA
CDR3aa: CASSHRDDYGYTF
CDR3nt: TGTGCCAGCAGTCACCGGGACGACTATGGCTACACCTTC

v_gene: TRBV5-6
d_gene: NA
j_gene: TRBJ1-1
abundance: NA
CDR3aa: CASSLGVHGEAFF
CDR3nt: TGTGCCAGCAGCTTGGGGGTTCATGGTGAAGCTTTCTTT

v_gene: TRBV6-4
d_gene: NA
j_gene: TRBJ1-2
abundance: NA
CDR3aa: CAIPRHGYTF
CDR3nt: TGTGCCATCCCGCGGCATGGCTACACCTTC

v_gene: TRBV7-2
d_gene: NA
j_gene: TRBJ2-3
abundance: NA
CDR3aa: CASSPRPNTQYF
CDR3nt: TGTGCCAGCAGCCCCCGGCCTAATACGCAGTATTTT

v_gene: TRBV28
d_gene: TRBD1
j_gene: TRBJ1-2
abundance: NA
CDR3aa: CASTGQGALIYGYTF
CDR3nt: TGTGCCAGCACGGGACAGGGGGCTCTGATCTATGGCTACACCTTC

v_gene: TRBV18
d_gene: TRBD1
j_gene: TRBJ1-1
abundance: NA
CDR3aa: CASSLETGGTEAFF
CDR3nt: TGTGCCAGCTCACTCGAGACAGGGGGCACTGAAGCTTTCTTT

v_gene: TRBV5-4
d_gene: TRBD1
j_gene: TRBJ1-4
abundance: NA
CDR3aa: CASNTGGATNEKLFF
CDR3nt: TGTGCCAGCAACACAGGGGGCGCAACTAATGAAAAACTGTTTTTT

v_gene: TRBV5-5
d_gene: TRBD1
j_gene: TRBJ2-1
abundance: NA
CDR3aa: CASSLGPRTGYNEQFF
CDR3nt: TGTGCCAGCAGCTTGGGTCCCAGGACAGGGTACAATGAGCAGTTCTTC

v_gene: TRBV5-4
d_gene: NA
j_gene: TRBJ2-3
abundance: NA
CDR3aa: CASSSLPIDTQYF
CDR3nt: TGTGCCAGCAGCTCCTTACCTATAGATACGCAGTATTTT

v_gene: TRBV28
d_gene: NA
j_gene: TRBJ2-3
abundance: NA
CDR3aa: CASAPEGKDTQYF
CDR3nt: TGTGCCAGCGCCCCCGAGGGAAAAGATACGCAGTATTTT

v_gene: TRBV28
d_gene: NA
j_gene: TRBJ1-2
abundance: NA
CDR3aa: CASSLPTGSLIGYTF
CDR3nt: TGTGCCAGCAGTTTACCTACAGGGTCCCTAATAGGCTACACCTTC

v_gene: TRBV4-2
d_gene: NA
j_gene: TRBJ1-3
abundance: NA
CDR3aa: CASSQDTGLSGNTIYF
CDR3nt: TGTGCCAGCAGCCAAGATACGGGGCTCTCTGGAAACACCATATATTTT

v_gene: TRBV11-3
d_gene: TRBD1
j_gene: TRBJ2-5
abundance: NA
CDR3aa: CASSFSQGVKTQYF
CDR3nt: TGTGCCAGCAGCTTCTCGCAGGGGGTAAAGACCCAGTACTTC

v_gene: TRBV19
d_gene: NA
j_gene: TRBJ2-1
abundance: NA
CDR3aa: CASSLQSGAPYNEQFF
CDR3nt: TGTGCCAGTAGCCTCCAATCGGGAGCGCCCTACAATGAGCAGTTCTTC

v_gene: TRBV7-7
d_gene: NA
j_gene: TRBJ2-2
abundance: NA
CDR3aa: CASSLRGDANTGELFF
CDR3nt: TGTGCTAGCAGCTTAAGAGGAGACGCGAACACCGGGGAGCTGTTTTTT

v_gene: TRBV5-1
d_gene: TRBD1
j_gene: TRBJ1-6
abundance: once
CDR3aa: CASSLNRGDSPLHF
CDR3nt: TGCGCCAGCAGCCTCAACAGGGGGGATTCACCCCTCCACTTT

v_gene: TRBV3-1/TRBV3-2
d_gene: NA
j_gene: TRBJ1-2
abundance: NA
CDR3aa: CASSQSAGEGYTF
CDR3nt: TGTGCCAGCAGCCAATCCGCGGGAGAGGGCTACACCTTC

v_gene: TRBV11-1
d_gene: TRBD2
j_gene: TRBJ2-3
abundance: NA
CDR3aa: CASSLALLPSGRATDTQYF
CDR3nt: TGTGCCAGCAGCTTAGCGCTTTTGCCTAGCGGGAGGGCCACAGATACGCAGTATTTT

v_gene: TRBV9
d_gene: NA
j_gene: TRBJ2-7
abundance: NA
CDR3aa: CASSVEEGRKQYF
CDR3nt: TGTGCCAGCAGCGTAGAAGAGGGTCGGAAGCAGTACTTC

v_gene: TRBV19
d_gene: TRBD1
j_gene: TRBJ2-5
abundance: few
CDR3aa: CASRDRGGQETQYF
CDR3nt: TGTGCCAGTAGGGACAGGGGTGGCCAAGAGACCCAGTACTTC

v_gene: TRBV7-9
d_gene: TRBD2
j_gene: TRBJ2-3
abundance: NA
CDR3aa: CASSAVAAGVTDTQYF
CDR3nt: TGTGCCAGCAGTGCCGTGGCGGCGGGGGTCACAGATACGCAGTATTTT

v_gene: TRBV7-3
d_gene: TRBD1
j_gene: TRBJ2-3
abundance: NA
CDR3aa: CASSGPGQGDTQYF
CDR3nt: TGTGCCAGCAGCGGCCCGGGACAGGGGGATACGCAGTATTTT

v_gene: TRBV7-9
d_gene: NA
j_gene: TRBJ1-3
abundance: once
CDR3aa: CASNPGAGSIYF
CDR3nt: TGTGCCAGCAACCCCGGAGCCGGTTCCATATATTTT

v_gene: TRBV3-1/TRBV3-2
d_gene: NA
j_gene: TRBJ1-2
abundance: NA
CDR3aa: CASSRTIDGYTF
CDR3nt: TGTGCCAGCAGCCGTACTATCGATGGCTACACCTTC

v_gene: TRBV28
d_gene: NA
j_gene: TRBJ2-1
abundance: NA
CDR3aa: CASRNGPFYNEQFF
CDR3nt: TGTGCCAGCAGAAACGGGCCCTTTTACAATGAGCAGTTCTTC

v_gene: TRBV5-6
d_gene: NA
j_gene: TRBJ1-5
abundance: NA
CDR3aa: CASSFQGPQRSNQPQHF
CDR3nt: TGTGCCAGCAGCTTCCAGGGACCCCAGCGGAGCAATCAGCCCCAGCATTTT

v_gene: TRBV6-2/TRBV6-3
d_gene: NA
j_gene: TRBJ1-3
abundance: NA
CDR3aa: CASSPGGQLSGNTIYF
CDR3nt: TGTGCCAGCAGCCCTGGGGGGCAACTCTCTGGAAACACCATATATTTT

v_gene: TRBV18
d_gene: NA
j_gene: TRBJ2-3
abundance: NA
CDR3aa: CASSLNAGQGRIADTQYF
CDR3nt: TGTGCCAGCTCACTCAACGCCGGGCAGGGCCGAATCGCAGATACGCAGTATTTT

v_gene: TRBV29-1
d_gene: NA
j_gene: TRBJ1-1
abundance: NA
CDR3aa: CSAPSMNTEAFF
CDR3nt: TGCAGCGCTCCCTCCATGAACACTGAAGCTTTCTTT

v_gene: TRBV15
d_gene: NA
j_gene: TRBJ2-7
abundance: NA
CDR3aa: CATSRDTQPRDEQYF
CDR3nt: TGTGCCACCAGCAGAGATACTCAGCCGAGGGACGAGCAGTACTTC

v_gene: TRBV19
d_gene: NA
j_gene: TRBJ1-4
abundance: NA
CDR3aa: CASSIRGGNEKLFF
CDR3nt: TGTGCCAGTAGTATCAGAGGGGGTAACGAAAAACTGTTTTTT

v_gene: TRBV4-3
d_gene: NA
j_gene: TRBJ1-6
abundance: many
CDR3aa: CASSQDKGVSPLHF
CDR3nt: TGCGCCAGCAGCCAAGATAAGGGAGTTTCACCCCTCCACTTT

v_gene: TRBV12-3/TRBV12-4
d_gene: NA
j_gene: TRBJ1-2
abundance: NA
CDR3aa: CASSSGQPYGYTF
CDR3nt: TGTGCCAGCAGTTCGGGGCAGCCGTATGGCTACACCTTC

v_gene: TRBV28
d_gene: NA
j_gene: TRBJ2-2
abundance: NA
CDR3aa: CASTQNTGELFF
CDR3nt: TGTGCCAGCACCCAAAACACCGGGGAGCTGTTTTTT

v_gene: TRBV6-6
d_gene: NA
j_gene: TRBJ2-1
abundance: NA
CDR3aa: CASSYDRPSQFF
CDR3nt: TGTGCCAGCAGTTACGACAGACCCTCGCAGTTCTTC

v_gene: TRBV30
d_gene: NA
j_gene: TRBJ1-5
abundance: NA
CDR3aa: CAWSPNSLGNQPQHF
CDR3nt: TGTGCCTGGAGCCCAAACAGTCTTGGCAATCAGCCCCAGCATTTT

v_gene: TRBV6-5
d_gene: NA
j_gene: TRBJ1-2
abundance: once
CDR3aa: CASSQLDSGYTF
CDR3nt: TGTGCCAGCAGTCAGCTCGACAGTGGCTACACCTTC

v_gene: TRBV7-3
d_gene: NA
j_gene: TRBJ2-2
abundance: NA
CDR3aa: CASSSGQAWTGELFF
CDR3nt: TGTGCCAGCAGCTCAGGGCAGGCCTGGACCGGGGAGCTGTTTTTT

v_gene: TRBV5-1
d_gene: TRBD1
j_gene: TRBJ1-1
abundance: NA
CDR3aa: CASRLQGASLGTEAFF
CDR3nt: TGCGCCAGCAGGTTACAGGGGGCTTCGTTAGGCACTGAAGCTTTCTTT

v_gene: TRBV9
d_gene: TRBD1
j_gene: TRBJ1-2
abundance: NA
CDR3aa: CASSADRGNYGYTF
CDR3nt: TGTGCCAGCAGCGCGGACAGGGGGAACTATGGCTACACCTTC

v_gene: TRBV5-4
d_gene: NA
j_gene: TRBJ1-5
abundance: NA
CDR3aa: CASSLAGPNQPQHF
CDR3nt: TGTGCCAGCAGCTTGGCAGGGCCCAATCAGCCCCAGCATTTT

v_gene: TRBV27
d_gene: TRBD2
j_gene: TRBJ2-1
abundance: NA
CDR3aa: CASSLAGASYNEQFF
CDR3nt: TGTGCCAGCAGTTTAGCGGGAGCTTCATACAATGAGCAGTTCTTC

v_gene: TRBV27
d_gene: NA
j_gene: TRBJ2-7
abundance: NA
CDR3aa: CASSPPLASTTYEQYF
CDR3nt: TGTGCCAGCAGTCCCCCCCTGGCGTCGACTACCTACGAGCAGTACTTC

v_gene: TRBV6-5
d_gene: TRBD2
j_gene: TRBJ2-2
abundance: once
CDR3aa: CASSPPAGGGGELFF
CDR3nt: TGTGCCAGCAGTCCCCCGGCGGGAGGTGGCGGGGAGCTGTTTTTT

v_gene: TRBV5-1
d_gene: NA
j_gene: TRBJ2-6
abundance: NA
CDR3aa: CASSLVFSGANVLTF
CDR3nt: TGCGCCAGCAGCTTGGTCTTCTCTGGGGCCAACGTCCTGACTTTC

v_gene: TRBV5-1
d_gene: NA
j_gene: TRBJ2-1
abundance: NA
CDR3aa: CASSLGTPRWNEQFF
CDR3nt: TGCGCCAGCAGCTTGGGGACTCCCCGGTGGAATGAGCAGTTCTTC

v_gene: TRBV28
d_gene: NA
j_gene: TRBJ1-3
abundance: NA
CDR3aa: CASSPPGPLGNTIYF
CDR3nt: TGTGCCAGCAGTCCCCCAGGCCCGCTCGGAAACACCATATATTTT

v_gene: TRBV7-3
d_gene: TRBD1
j_gene: TRBJ2-5
abundance: NA
CDR3aa: CASSLRDRNSQETQYF
CDR3nt: TGTGCCAGCAGCTTAAGGGACAGAAATTCCCAAGAGACCCAGTACTTC